The rows below give T cell receptor beta chains drawn from one sample of a study of blood T cells in healthy people across ages. Via MiXCR, TCRdb re-called the 5' RACE reads, giving one row per CDR3 protein. The sample holds roughly 800,000 distinct CDR3 sequences, around a quarter seen once. This sample was also put to use in a study of T cells of mothers and their children.

Sequencing was performed on blood. The receptor set was obtained from a boy between 10 and 17 years old in good health. CDR3s include the opening cysteine and the closing phenylalanine or tryptophan. The D gene is left open where the match is weak. Only some rows state a clone size, as once, few, many or a class for expanded clones.

cdr3_aa: CASSLDPGQGGYTF
cdr3_nt: TGTGCCAGCAGCTTAGACCCGGGACAGGGTGGCTACACCTTC
j_call: TRBJ1-2
v_call: TRBV7-2
cdr3_length: 14
clone_size: -
d_call: TRBD1

cdr3_aa: CASSRGLAVETQYF
cdr3_nt: TGTGCCAGCAGCCGAGGGCTAGCCGTGGAGACCCAGTACTTC
j_call: TRBJ2-5
v_call: TRBV14
cdr3_length: 14
clone_size: few
d_call: -

cdr3_aa: CASRPGLSSGETQYF
cdr3_nt: TGTGCCAGCAGACCCGGACTATCCTCCGGGGAGACCCAGTACTTC
j_call: TRBJ2-5
v_call: TRBV27
cdr3_length: 15
clone_size: many
d_call: -

cdr3_aa: CASSFNSGYNEQFF
cdr3_nt: TGTGCCAGCAGCTTTAATAGCGGGTACAATGAGCAGTTCTTC
j_call: TRBJ2-1
v_call: TRBV7-9
cdr3_length: 14
clone_size: -
d_call: TRBD2

cdr3_aa: CASSSDAYEQYF
cdr3_nt: TGTGCCAGCAGCTCGGACGCCTACGAGCAGTACTTC
j_call: TRBJ2-7
v_call: TRBV7-9
cdr3_length: 12
clone_size: many
d_call: -

cdr3_aa: CSATENRAPGNTIYF
cdr3_nt: TGCAGTGCTACTGAAAACAGGGCCCCTGGAAACACCATATATTTT
j_call: TRBJ1-3
v_call: TRBV20-1
cdr3_length: 15
clone_size: -
d_call: -

cdr3_aa: CASKALVGELFF
cdr3_nt: TGTGCCAGCAAGGCGTTGGTCGGGGAGCTGTTTTTT
j_call: TRBJ2-2
v_call: TRBV2
cdr3_length: 12
clone_size: -
d_call: -

cdr3_aa: CASSVGQGNLGGYTF
cdr3_nt: TGTGCCAGCAGCGTTGGACAGGGGAACCTTGGAGGCTACACCTTC
j_call: TRBJ1-2
v_call: TRBV7-2
cdr3_length: 15
clone_size: few
d_call: TRBD1

cdr3_aa: CASSYGPRGAGYGYTF
cdr3_nt: TGTGCCAGCAGTTACGGGCCTAGGGGGGCGGGCTATGGCTACACCTTC
j_call: TRBJ1-2
v_call: TRBV6-5
cdr3_length: 16
clone_size: few
d_call: -

cdr3_aa: CASTLQMNTEAFF
cdr3_nt: TGTGCCAGCACCCTACAAATGAACACTGAAGCTTTCTTT
j_call: TRBJ1-1
v_call: TRBV12-3/TRBV12-4
cdr3_length: 13
clone_size: few
d_call: -

cdr3_aa: CASSFLGGEQYF
cdr3_nt: TGTGCCAGCAGTTTTCTAGGGGGCGAGCAGTACTTC
j_call: TRBJ2-7
v_call: TRBV27
cdr3_length: 12
clone_size: few
d_call: -

cdr3_aa: CASSFFETGELFF
cdr3_nt: TGTGCCAGCAGTTTTTTTGAGACCGGGGAGCTGTTTTTT
j_call: TRBJ2-2
v_call: TRBV12-3/TRBV12-4
cdr3_length: 13
clone_size: few
d_call: -

cdr3_aa: CASSHEVATNEKLFF
cdr3_nt: TGTGCCAGCAGCCACGAGGTAGCAACTAATGAAAAACTGTTTTTT
j_call: TRBJ1-4
v_call: TRBV4-2
cdr3_length: 15
clone_size: -
d_call: -

cdr3_aa: CASRQEGGEAFF
cdr3_nt: TGTGCCAGCAGGCAGGAGGGGGGTGAAGCTTTCTTT
j_call: TRBJ1-1
v_call: TRBV6-6
cdr3_length: 12
clone_size: -
d_call: -

cdr3_aa: CASSSKIKGDTEAFF
cdr3_nt: TGTGCCAGCAGCTCAAAAATTAAGGGGGACACTGAAGCTTTCTTT
j_call: TRBJ1-1
v_call: TRBV5-4
cdr3_length: 15
clone_size: -
d_call: -

cdr3_aa: CASSFLDGSSYEQYF
cdr3_nt: TGTGCCAGCAGCTTTCTGGACGGGAGCTCCTACGAGCAGTACTTC
j_call: TRBJ2-7
v_call: TRBV7-3
cdr3_length: 15
clone_size: once
d_call: -

cdr3_aa: CASSFGWEEAVAKNIQYF
cdr3_nt: TGTGCCAGCAGTTTCGGCTGGGAAGAAGCGGTAGCCAAAAACATTCAGTACTTC
j_call: TRBJ2-4
v_call: TRBV12-3/TRBV12-4
cdr3_length: 18
clone_size: -
d_call: -

cdr3_aa: CASSEAGQGRGTIYF
cdr3_nt: TGTGCCAGCAGTGAGGCCGGACAGGGCAGAGGCACCATATATTTT
j_call: TRBJ1-3
v_call: TRBV25-1
cdr3_length: 15
clone_size: few
d_call: TRBD1

cdr3_aa: CASSHGTGDYGYTF
cdr3_nt: TGTGCCAGCAGCCACGGTACAGGGGACTATGGCTACACCTTC
j_call: TRBJ1-2
v_call: TRBV13
cdr3_length: 14
clone_size: few
d_call: TRBD1

cdr3_aa: CSASGTLGSYNEQFF
cdr3_nt: TGCAGTGCTTCGGGGACTCTCGGCTCCTACAATGAGCAGTTCTTC
j_call: TRBJ2-1
v_call: TRBV20-1
cdr3_length: 15
clone_size: -
d_call: -